Sequencing of this T cell receptor beta chain was carried out in a study of cytomegalovirus exposure and HLA in healthy donors. The germline CDR1 and CDR2 sequences are SEHNR and FQNEAQ (reference sequence). The CDR3 consists of 15 residues. Trimming removed 5 bases from V and 1 base from J, with 12 bases in between. This clone was picked up a small number of times. Its antigen is unidentified. The PCR had 60 Vbeta and 13 Jbeta primers. Only in-frame clones appear in the TCRdb table, and some are missing; sequencing was by immunoSEQ multiplex PCR. The data contain some 150,000 clones, about three quarters of them singletons. Study-wide results and caveats: The authors later linked a missense DCLRE1C variant to TCR beta V- and J-gene trimming. The listing of 150 to 200 TCR beta chains classed them as cytomegalovirus-associated. Because they were indistinguishable, some V segments, including TRBV6-2 and TRBV6-3, were excluded.

What was sequenced was PBMCs. This receptor was identified in a female donor in good health and CMV-seronegative. The chain links TRBV7-9 to TRBJ2-1, with D possibly being TRBD2 (5 bases). DNA of the CDR3: TGTGCCAGCAGCCGAGGGCTAGATTCCTACAATGAGCAGTTCTTC. The encoded protein is CASSRGLDSYNEQFF.